These 5 T cell receptor beta chains originate from one sample sequenced in a study of cytomegalovirus exposure and HLA in healthy donors. Sequencing used immunoSEQ multiplex PCR; TCRdb keeps in-frame clones, though not all of them. This table holds more than 250,000 clones, about nine tenths found once. Specimen: PBMCs. The receptors originated from a woman between 18 and 29 years old in good health and CMV-seronegative.

The V gene is TRBV2, the J gene TRBJ2-7; TRBD2 matches 8 bases. The CDR3 totals 15 residues. Germline V gene sequence: CDR1 SNHLY, CDR2 FYNNEI. The V segment lost 4 bases and the J segment 3 bases; nucleotides outside the gene matches: 8. CDR3 nucleotides: TGTGCCAGCAGTGGCGGAGCGGGAGTGGTCTACGAGCAGTACTTC. Its protein is CASSGGAGVVYEQYF.

In DNA form, the CDR3 reads TGTGCCAGCAGTTCGCCAGGGACAGGGATTTATGGCTACACCTTC. It specifies CASSSPGTGIYGYTF. The genes are TRBV27 and TRBJ1-2; TRBD1 aligns across 9 bases. Germline assignment: CDR1 MNHEY and CDR2 SMNVEV (reference sequence). The length of the CDR3 is 15 residues. J gave up 5 bases and V 4 bases, and 8 bases lay outside the gene matches.

This chain uses TRBV6-1 with TRBJ2-1, with D possibly being TRBD1 (5 bases). Trimming left V 8 bases short and J 8 bases short, with 19 bases between. The CDR3 runs 14 residues. Germline CDR1 and CDR2: MNHNS and SASEGT. The CDR3 loop is CASRVVGAGHEQFF. CDR3 sequence (DNA): TGTGCCAGCCGAGTCGTAGGGGCAGGGCATGAGCAGTTCTTC.

The chain carries TRBV7-3 and TRBJ2-1; tentatively, D is TRBD1 (6 bases). Trimming removed 5 bases from V and 4 bases from J, with 9 bases in between. The CDR3 extends over 13 amino acids. The germline CDR1 and CDR2 sequences are SGHTA and FQGTGA. CDR3 in DNA: TGTGCCAGCAGCCCGGGACAATACAATGAGCAGTTCTTC. It encodes CASSPGQYNEQFF.

CDR3 loop: CATGVNQPQHF. Written as DNA, the CDR3 is TGTGCCACAGGGGTCAATCAGCCCCAGCATTTT. J is TRBJ1-5 and V is TRBV28; D is possibly TRBD1 (6 bases). The CDR3 has 11 residues. Trimming pared 10 bases from V and 3 bases from J, leaving 7 bases between. The germline V gene encodes CDR1 MDHEN and CDR2 SYDVKM. Full variable domain (rest looked up from reference TRBV28 and TRBJ1-5): DVKVTQSSRYLVKRTGEKVFLECVQDMDHENMFWYRQDPGLGLRLIYFSYDVKMKEKGDIPEGYSVSREKKERFSLILESASTNQTSMYLCATGVNQPQHFGDGTRLSIL.